These T cell receptor beta chains were read from a single sample in a study of cytotoxic CD8 clonotypes in ibrutinib-treated CLL. The protocol was immunoSEQ multiplex PCR, while the TCRdb copy is restricted to in-frame clones and leaves out a portion. The data hold over 130,000 clones, with around 84% observed a single time. Source: PBMCs, taken after 36 months of ibrutinib treatment. The origin of the receptors is a human donor with chronic lymphocytic leukemia. Both conserved end residues are part of each CDR3. Fields, in order: J gene, V gene, D gene, clone size, CDR3 DNA, CDR3 protein. D genes are given only for firm matches. Not all rows give a size; the values are once, few, many and, for expanded clones, a class.

TRBJ1-4 TRBV28 NA NA TGTGCCAGCACTTCCTTATGGGGGTTTAATGAAAAACTGTTTTTT CASTSLWGFNEKLFF
TRBJ2-3 TRBV4-2 NA NA TGTGCCAGCTCCCGGGTTGGGTTAGATAGCACAGATACGCAGTATTTT CASSRVGLDSTDTQYF
TRBJ1-5 TRBV19 NA NA TGTGCCAGTAGTATCTCTATGTGGTCCAATCAGCCCCAGCATTTT CASSISMWSNQPQHF
TRBJ2-7 TRBV7-3 NA NA TGTGCCAGCAGCTTAACCACGGGTAACGAGCAGTACTTC CASSLTTGNEQYF
TRBJ2-5 TRBV9 TRBD2 NA TGTGCCAGCAGCGGGTCCCCCGGGACTAGCGTCCAAGAGACCCAGTACTTC CASSGSPGTSVQETQYF
TRBJ1-5 TRBV19 TRBD1 few TGTGCCAGCCAGGACAGGCTGGGGCCCCAGCATTTT CASQDRLGPQHF
TRBJ2-4 TRBV4-1 TRBD1 NA TGCGCCAGCAGCCAAGATTTGGGACAGCCCTCCCCAAACATTCAGTACTTC CASSQDLGQPSPNIQYF
TRBJ1-5 TRBV2 NA NA TGTGCCAGCAACCGGGCCGCGGGTGGGGATCAGCCCCAGCATTTT CASNRAAGGDQPQHF
TRBJ2-2 TRBV2 NA few TGTGCCAGCAGTCTGACTAGTGCCGGGGAGCTGTTTTTT CASSLTSAGELFF
TRBJ2-7 TRBV6-1 TRBD1 once TGTGCCAGCCACCGGGACAGGGTTTCCTACGAGCAGTACTTC CASHRDRVSYEQYF
TRBJ2-7 TRBV10-2 NA NA TGCGCCATTTCCCTTAAAGGGCAATTTACCAGTGCAACCTACGAGCAGTACTTC CAISLKGQFTSATYEQYF
TRBJ1-1 TRBV19 NA NA TGTGCCAGTAGACAGGGAGTAGGAGTGTACACTGAAGCTTTCTTT CASRQGVGVYTEAFF
TRBJ2-7 TRBV5-4 TRBD1 NA TGTGCCAGCAGCCTAAGTAGGGACAGTAAACGGGGGCAGTACTTC CASSLSRDSKRGQYF
TRBJ1-1 TRBV29-1 NA NA TGCAGCGTTGCCACGGGCGGGCGCACTGAAGCTTTCTTT CSVATGGRTEAFF
TRBJ2-1 TRBV27 NA NA TGTGCCAGCAGTTTGGGGACTGAGAGGAATGAGCAGTTCTTC CASSLGTERNEQFF
TRBJ2-7 TRBV28 NA NA TGTGCCAGCACCCTAAGCGGGACAGGAAAACTTTACGAGCAGTACTTC CASTLSGTGKLYEQYF
TRBJ1-1 TRBV18 NA NA TGTGCCAGCAGGGGGATGAACACTGAAGCTTTCTTT CASRGMNTEAFF
TRBJ2-1 TRBV4-1 NA NA TGCGCCAGCAGCCAATATGAGTCGGGCATACGCGGCAATGAGCAGTTCTTC CASSQYESGIRGNEQFF
TRBJ2-7 TRBV6-1 NA NA TGTGCCAGCAGTGATCTCACGGGTCCCTACGAGCAGTACTTC CASSDLTGPYEQYF
TRBJ2-2 TRBV5-4 NA NA TGTGCCAGCAGCTTCTACGGGGTGAACACCGGGGAGCTGTTTTTT CASSFYGVNTGELFF
TRBJ2-1 TRBV15 NA NA TGTGCCACCAGCGAAGAGGGATTGTCCTACAATGAGCAGTTCTTC CATSEEGLSYNEQFF
TRBJ2-1 TRBV4-1 TRBD2 NA TGCGCCAGCAGTGGACTAGCGGGGGTCTGGTCCTACAATGAGCAGTTCTTC CASSGLAGVWSYNEQFF
TRBJ1-4 TRBV9 TRBD1 once TGTGCCAGCAGTTCCGGGACAGGGGTCGAAAAACTGTTTTTT CASSSGTGVEKLFF
TRBJ1-6 TRBV10-3 NA NA TGTGCCATCAGTGAGTCGGGCCTCAGGATTCTCCACTTT CAISESGLRILHF
TRBJ2-5 TRBV18 NA NA TGTGCCAGCTCACCGGGATTCCAAGAGACCCAGTACTTC CASSPGFQETQYF
TRBJ2-1 TRBV21-1 NA NA TGTGCCAGCAGCAAAGGACGGGACTCCTACAATGAGCAGTTCTTC CASSKGRDSYNEQFF
TRBJ2-7 TRBV10-3 NA NA TGTGCCATCAGTGGGGACCGGACCTACGAGCAGTACTTC CAISGDRTYEQYF
TRBJ2-7 TRBV2 TRBD2 NA TGTGCCAGCAACTTAGACGCGGGGGGTTACGAGCAGTACTTC CASNLDAGGYEQYF
TRBJ2-2 TRBV10-1 NA NA TGCGCCAGCAGTGTCGCAGGGGTCAAGAACACCGGGGAGCTGTTTTTT CASSVAGVKNTGELFF
TRBJ1-1 TRBV11-3 NA NA TGTGCCAGCAGCTTAGTACCGTTGGCTGAAGCTTTCTTT CASSLVPLAEAFF
TRBJ1-2 TRBV7-6 NA NA TGTGCCAGCAGCTTTGAGGGTAGCTATGGCTACACCTTC CASSFEGSYGYTF
TRBJ1-5 TRBV2 NA few TGTGCCAGCAGTTCTATCACAGAGAATCAGCCCCAGCATTTT CASSSITENQPQHF
TRBJ1-4 TRBV11-2 NA NA TGTGCCAGCAGCTTCCCCACCCCGGTTTTGGGAGAAAAACTGTTTTTT CASSFPTPVLGEKLFF
TRBJ1-2 TRBV10-3 NA NA TGTGCCATCAGTGAGACCACAGGGATTAATGGCTACACCTTC CAISETTGINGYTF
TRBJ2-5 TRBV6-6 TRBD1 NA TGTGCCAGCAGCTTAGACAGGGTAGAGACCCAGTACTTC CASSLDRVETQYF
TRBJ2-1 TRBV4-1 TRBD1 NA TGCGCCAGCAGCCAAGGTCCAGGGGGCATCTACAATGAGCAGTTCTTC CASSQGPGGIYNEQFF
TRBJ2-2 TRBV15 NA few TGTGCCACCAGCAGGGAGGGCGGGGAGCTGTTTTTT CATSREGGELFF
TRBJ1-2 TRBV7-8 TRBD1 NA TGTGCCAGCAGCTTAGAAGCGGACAGGTGGCTGGGTGGTGGCTACACCTTC CASSLEADRWLGGGYTF
TRBJ1-4 TRBV28 NA NA TGTGCCAGCAGTTTGAAGCCAGGGACTGGTGAAAAACTGTTTTTT CASSLKPGTGEKLFF
TRBJ2-3 TRBV2 NA NA TGTGCCAGCAGCGAACAGGGTCCAGATACGCAGTATTTT CASSEQGPDTQYF
TRBJ2-1 TRBV19 TRBD2 NA TGTGCCAGTAGGTTAGCGGGGGGTTACAATGAGCAGTTCTTC CASRLAGGYNEQFF
TRBJ2-3 TRBV5-4 TRBD1 NA TGTGCCAGCAGTTATCCGGGACAGATCGTTACGCAGTATTTT CASSYPGQIVTQYF
TRBJ2-7 TRBV18 NA NA TGTGCCAGCTCACCATACAGGGAGGTGGTTCGGCGGTACTTC CASSPYREVVRRYF
TRBJ2-5 TRBV14 NA NA TGTGCCAGCAGCCAAGATAGACTTGGGGAGACCCAGTACTTC CASSQDRLGETQYF
TRBJ2-7 TRBV5-1 TRBD1 NA TGCGCCAGCAGCAAAGCCGCTACAGGGGGTGAGCAGTACTTC CASSKAATGGEQYF
TRBJ1-2 TRBV4-1 TRBD1 few TGCGCCAGCAGACCAGTGGGAAACAGGGGGAGTGGCTACACCTTC CASRPVGNRGSGYTF
TRBJ2-7 TRBV6-6 TRBD1 NA TGTGCCAGCAGCCGTTCCTGGGACAGCTCCTACGAGCAGTACTTC CASSRSWDSSYEQYF
TRBJ2-1 TRBV29-1 NA NA TGCAGCGTTGAATTGAGGCTGTACAATGAGCAGTTCTTC CSVELRLYNEQFF
TRBJ2-7 TRBV19 TRBD2 NA TGTGCCAGTAGTATAGGCGGGGGATCTACCTACGAGCAGTACTTC CASSIGGGSTYEQYF
TRBJ1-5 TRBV27 NA once TGTGCCAGCAGTTTTTCGGGACGGTTCAATAGCAATCAGCCCCAGCATTTT CASSFSGRFNSNQPQHF
TRBJ2-6 TRBV6-6 TRBD1 NA TGTGCCAGCAGCAGGACAGGGAGGGGGGCCAACGTCCTGACTTTC CASSRTGRGANVLTF